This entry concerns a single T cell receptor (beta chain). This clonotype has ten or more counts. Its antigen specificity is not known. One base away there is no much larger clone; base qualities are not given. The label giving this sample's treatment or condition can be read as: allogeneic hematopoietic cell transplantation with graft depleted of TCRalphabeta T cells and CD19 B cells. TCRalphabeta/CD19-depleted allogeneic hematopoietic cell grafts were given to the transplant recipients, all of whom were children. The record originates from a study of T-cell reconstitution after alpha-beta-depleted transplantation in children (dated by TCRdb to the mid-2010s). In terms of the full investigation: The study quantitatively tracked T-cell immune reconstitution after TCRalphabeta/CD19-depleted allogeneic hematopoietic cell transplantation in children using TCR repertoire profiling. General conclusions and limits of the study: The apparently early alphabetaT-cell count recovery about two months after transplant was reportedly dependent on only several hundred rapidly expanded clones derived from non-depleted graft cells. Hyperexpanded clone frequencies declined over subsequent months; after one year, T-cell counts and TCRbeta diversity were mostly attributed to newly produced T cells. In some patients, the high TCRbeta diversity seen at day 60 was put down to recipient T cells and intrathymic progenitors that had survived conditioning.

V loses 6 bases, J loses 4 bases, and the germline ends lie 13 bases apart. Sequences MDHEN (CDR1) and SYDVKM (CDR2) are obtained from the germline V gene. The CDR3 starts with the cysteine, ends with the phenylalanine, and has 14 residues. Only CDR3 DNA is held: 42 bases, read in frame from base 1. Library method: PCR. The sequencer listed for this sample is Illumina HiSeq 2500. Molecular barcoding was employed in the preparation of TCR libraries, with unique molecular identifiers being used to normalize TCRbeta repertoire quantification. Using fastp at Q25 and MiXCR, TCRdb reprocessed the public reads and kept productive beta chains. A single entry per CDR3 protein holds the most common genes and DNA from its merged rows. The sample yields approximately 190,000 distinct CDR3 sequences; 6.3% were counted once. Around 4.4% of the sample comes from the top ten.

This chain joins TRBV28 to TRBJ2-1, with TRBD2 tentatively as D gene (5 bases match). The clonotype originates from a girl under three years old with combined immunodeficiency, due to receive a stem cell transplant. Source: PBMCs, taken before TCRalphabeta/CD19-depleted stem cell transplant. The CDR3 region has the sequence CASRWRNTYNEQFF. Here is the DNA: TGTGCCAGCAGGTGGAGGAACACTTACAATGAGCAGTTCTTC. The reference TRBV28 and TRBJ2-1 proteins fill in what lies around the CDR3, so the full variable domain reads DVKVTQSSRYLVKRTGEKVFLECVQDMDHENMFWYRQDPGLGLRLIYFSYDVKMKEKGDIPEGYSVSREKKERFSLILESASTNQTSMYLCASRWRNTYNEQFFGPGTRLTVL.